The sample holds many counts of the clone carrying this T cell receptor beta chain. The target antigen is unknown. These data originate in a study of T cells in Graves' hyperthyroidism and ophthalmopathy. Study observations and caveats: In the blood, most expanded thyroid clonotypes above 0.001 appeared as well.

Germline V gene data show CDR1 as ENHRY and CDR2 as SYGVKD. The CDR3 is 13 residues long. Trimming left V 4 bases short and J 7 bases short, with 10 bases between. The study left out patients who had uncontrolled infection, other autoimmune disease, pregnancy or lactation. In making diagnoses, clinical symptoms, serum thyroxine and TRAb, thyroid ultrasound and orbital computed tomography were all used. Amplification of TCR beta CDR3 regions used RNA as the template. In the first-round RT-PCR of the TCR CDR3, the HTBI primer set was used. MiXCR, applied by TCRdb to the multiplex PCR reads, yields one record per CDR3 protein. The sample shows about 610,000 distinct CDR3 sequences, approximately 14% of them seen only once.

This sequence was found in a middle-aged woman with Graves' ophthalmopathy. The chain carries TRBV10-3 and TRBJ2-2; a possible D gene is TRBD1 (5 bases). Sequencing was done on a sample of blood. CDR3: CAISGTTGGELFF. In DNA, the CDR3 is TGTGCCATCAGTGGCACCACAGGCGGGGAGCTGTTTTTT.